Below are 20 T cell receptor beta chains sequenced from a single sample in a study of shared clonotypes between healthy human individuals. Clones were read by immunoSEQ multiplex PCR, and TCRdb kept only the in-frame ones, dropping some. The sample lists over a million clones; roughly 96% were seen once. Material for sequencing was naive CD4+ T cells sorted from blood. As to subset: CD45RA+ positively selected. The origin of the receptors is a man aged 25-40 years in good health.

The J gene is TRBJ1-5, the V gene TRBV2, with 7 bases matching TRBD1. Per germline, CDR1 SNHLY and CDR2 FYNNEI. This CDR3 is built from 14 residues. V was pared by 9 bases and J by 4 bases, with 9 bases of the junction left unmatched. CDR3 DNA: TGTGCCAGGTCACTAGGGACAGAAAATCAGCCCCAGCATTTT. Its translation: CARSLGTENQPQHF.

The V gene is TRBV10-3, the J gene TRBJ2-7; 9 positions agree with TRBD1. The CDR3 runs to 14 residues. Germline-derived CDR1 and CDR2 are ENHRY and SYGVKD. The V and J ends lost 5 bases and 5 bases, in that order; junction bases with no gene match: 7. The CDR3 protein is CAISLGQGSHEQYF. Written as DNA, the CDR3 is TGTGCCATCAGTTTAGGACAGGGGTCCCACGAGCAGTACTTC.

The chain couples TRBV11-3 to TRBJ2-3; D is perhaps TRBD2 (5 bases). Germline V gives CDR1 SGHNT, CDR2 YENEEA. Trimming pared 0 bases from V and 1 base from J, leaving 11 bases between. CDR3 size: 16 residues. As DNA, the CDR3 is TGTGCCAGCAGCTTAGAGGGGAGATTGGGCACAGATACGCAGTATTTT. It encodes CASSLEGRLGTDTQYF.

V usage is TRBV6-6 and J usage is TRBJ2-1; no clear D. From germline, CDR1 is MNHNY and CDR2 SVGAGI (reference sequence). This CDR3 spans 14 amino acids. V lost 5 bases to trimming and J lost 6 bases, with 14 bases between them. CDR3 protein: CASSQTSPINEQFF. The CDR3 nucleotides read TGTGCCAGCAGTCAGACCTCCCCAATCAATGAGCAGTTCTTC.

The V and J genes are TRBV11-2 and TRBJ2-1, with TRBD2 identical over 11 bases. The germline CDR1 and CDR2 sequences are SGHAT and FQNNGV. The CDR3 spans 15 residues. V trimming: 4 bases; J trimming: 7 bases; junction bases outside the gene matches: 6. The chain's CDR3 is CASSSTLAGGNEQFF. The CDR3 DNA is TGTGCCAGCAGCTCTACGCTAGCGGGAGGTAATGAGCAGTTCTTC. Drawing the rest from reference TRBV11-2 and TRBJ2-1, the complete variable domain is EAGVAQSPRYKIIEKRQSVAFWCNPISGHATLYWYQQILGQGPKLLIQFQNNGVVDDSQLPKDRFSAERLKGVDSTLKIQPAKLEDSAVYLCASSSTLAGGNEQFFGPGTRLTVL.

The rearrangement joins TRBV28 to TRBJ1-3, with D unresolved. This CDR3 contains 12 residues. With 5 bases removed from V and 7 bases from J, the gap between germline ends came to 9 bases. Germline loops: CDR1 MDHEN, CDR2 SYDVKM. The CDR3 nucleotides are TGTGCCAGCAGTCCCGGTATTAACACCATATATTTT. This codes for CASSPGINTIYF.

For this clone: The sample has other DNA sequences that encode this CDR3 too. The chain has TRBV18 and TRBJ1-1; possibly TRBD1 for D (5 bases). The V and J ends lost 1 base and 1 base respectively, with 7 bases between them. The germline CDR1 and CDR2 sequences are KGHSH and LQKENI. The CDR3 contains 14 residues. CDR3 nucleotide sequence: TGTGCCAGCTCACCACTCAGGGAGAACACTGAAGCTTTCTTT. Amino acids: CASSPLRENTEAFF.

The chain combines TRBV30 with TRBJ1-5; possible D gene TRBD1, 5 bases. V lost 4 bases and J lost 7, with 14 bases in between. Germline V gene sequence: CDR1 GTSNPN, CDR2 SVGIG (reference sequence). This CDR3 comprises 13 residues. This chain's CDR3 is CAWNGGVEQPQHF. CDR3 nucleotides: TGTGCCTGGAATGGGGGAGTGGAACAGCCCCAGCATTTT.

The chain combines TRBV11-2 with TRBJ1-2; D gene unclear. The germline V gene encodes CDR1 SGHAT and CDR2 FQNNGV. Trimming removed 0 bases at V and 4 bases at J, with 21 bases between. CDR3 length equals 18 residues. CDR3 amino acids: CASSLDSGIGRLFYGYTF. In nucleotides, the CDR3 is TGTGCCAGCAGCTTAGATTCGGGTATAGGGCGGCTTTTCTATGGCTACACCTTC.

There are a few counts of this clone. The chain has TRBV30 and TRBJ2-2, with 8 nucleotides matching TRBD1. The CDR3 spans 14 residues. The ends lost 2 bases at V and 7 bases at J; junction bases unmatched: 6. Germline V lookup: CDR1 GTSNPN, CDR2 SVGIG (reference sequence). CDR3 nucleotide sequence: TGTGCCTGGAGTCGGACAGGGTCTTTCGGGGAGCTGTTTTTT. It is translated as CAWSRTGSFGELFF.

This chain's CDR3 is CASSQMTGSYEQYF. CDR3 sequence (DNA): TGCGCCAGCAGCCAGATGACAGGTTCCTACGAGCAGTACTTC. The genes are TRBV5-1 and TRBJ2-7; D possibly corresponds to TRBD1 (6 bases). V lost 4 bases to trimming and J lost 1 base, with 12 bases between them. The germline V gene has CDR1 SGHRS and CDR2 YFSETQ. The CDR3 totals 14 residues.

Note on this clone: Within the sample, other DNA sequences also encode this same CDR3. CDR3 bases: TGTGCCAGCTCACCGACTACTAGCGGGAGCGGGGAGCAGTTCTTC. It yields the protein CASSPTTSGSGEQFF. The gene calls are TRBV18 and TRBJ2-1, with TRBD2 matching 11 bases. The CDR3 extends over 15 amino acids. In germline, CDR1 is KGHSH, CDR2 LQKENI. V lost 3 bases, J lost 10 bases, and 8 bases stayed unmatched.

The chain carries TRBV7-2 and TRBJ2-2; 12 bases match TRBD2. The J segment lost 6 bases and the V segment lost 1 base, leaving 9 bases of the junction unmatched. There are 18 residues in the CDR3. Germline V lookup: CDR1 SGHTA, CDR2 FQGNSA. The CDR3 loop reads CASSLESSGRAGAGELFF. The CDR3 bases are TGTGCCAGCAGCTTAGAGTCTAGCGGGAGGGCCGGGGCCGGGGAGCTGTTTTTT.

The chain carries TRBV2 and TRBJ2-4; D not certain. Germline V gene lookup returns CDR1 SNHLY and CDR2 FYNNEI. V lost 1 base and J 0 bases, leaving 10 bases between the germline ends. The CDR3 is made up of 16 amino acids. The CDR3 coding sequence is TGTGCCAGCAGTGAAGAAACAAATCTAGCCAAAAACATTCAGTACTTC. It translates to CASSEETNLAKNIQYF. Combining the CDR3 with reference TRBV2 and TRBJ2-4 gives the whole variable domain EPEVTQTPSHQVTQMGQEVILRCVPISNHLYFYWYRQILGQKVEFLVSFYNNEISEKSEIFDDQFSVERPDGSNFTLKIRSTKLEDSAMYFCASSEETNLAKNIQYFGAGTRLSVL.

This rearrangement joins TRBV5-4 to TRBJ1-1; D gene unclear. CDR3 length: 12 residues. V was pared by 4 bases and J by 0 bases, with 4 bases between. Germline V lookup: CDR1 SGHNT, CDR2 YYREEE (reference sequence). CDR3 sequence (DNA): TGTGCCAGCAGCCAGATGAACACTGAAGCTTTCTTT. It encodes CASSQMNTEAFF.

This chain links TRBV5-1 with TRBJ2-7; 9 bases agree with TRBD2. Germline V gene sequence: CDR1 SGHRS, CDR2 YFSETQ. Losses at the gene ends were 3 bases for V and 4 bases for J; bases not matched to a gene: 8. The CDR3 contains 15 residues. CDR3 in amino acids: CASSSSGMLRYEQYF. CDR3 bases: TGCGCCAGCAGCTCTAGCGGGATGTTGCGGTACGAGCAGTACTTC. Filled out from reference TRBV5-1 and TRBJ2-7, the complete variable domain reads KAGVTQTPRYLIKTRGQQVTLSCSPISGHRSVSWYQQTPGQGLQFLFEYFSETQRNKGNFPGRFSGRQFSNSRSEMNVSTLELGDSALYLCASSSSGMLRYEQYFGPGTRLTVT.

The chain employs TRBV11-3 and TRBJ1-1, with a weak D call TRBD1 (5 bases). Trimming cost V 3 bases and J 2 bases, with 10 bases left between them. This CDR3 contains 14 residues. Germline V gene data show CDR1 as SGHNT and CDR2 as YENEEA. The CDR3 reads CASSFQGTNTEAFF. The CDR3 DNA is TGTGCCAGCAGCTTCCAGGGAACTAACACTGAAGCTTTCTTT.

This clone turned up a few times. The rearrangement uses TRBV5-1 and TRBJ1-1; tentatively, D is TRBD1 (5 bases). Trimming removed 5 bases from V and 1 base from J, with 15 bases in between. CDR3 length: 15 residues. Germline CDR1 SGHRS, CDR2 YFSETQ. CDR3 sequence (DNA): TGCGCCAGCAGACCTCCGGGACGGGAGAACACTGAAGCTTTCTTT. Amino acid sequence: CASRPPGRENTEAFF.

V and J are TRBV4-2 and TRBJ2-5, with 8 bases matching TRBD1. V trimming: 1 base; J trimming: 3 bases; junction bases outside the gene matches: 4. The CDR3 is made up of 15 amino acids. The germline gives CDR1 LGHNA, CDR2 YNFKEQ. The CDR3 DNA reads TGTGCCAGCAGCCAAGCCGGGACAGGTGAAGAGACCCAGTACTTC. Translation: CASSQAGTGEETQYF.

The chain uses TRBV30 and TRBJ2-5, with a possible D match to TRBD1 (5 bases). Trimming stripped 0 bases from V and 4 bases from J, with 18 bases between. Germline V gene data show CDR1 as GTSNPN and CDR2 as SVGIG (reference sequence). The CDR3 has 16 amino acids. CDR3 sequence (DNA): TGTGCCTGGAGTGTATTTGGGCAGGGCGTTTCAGAGACCCAGTACTTC. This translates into CAWSVFGQGVSETQYF.